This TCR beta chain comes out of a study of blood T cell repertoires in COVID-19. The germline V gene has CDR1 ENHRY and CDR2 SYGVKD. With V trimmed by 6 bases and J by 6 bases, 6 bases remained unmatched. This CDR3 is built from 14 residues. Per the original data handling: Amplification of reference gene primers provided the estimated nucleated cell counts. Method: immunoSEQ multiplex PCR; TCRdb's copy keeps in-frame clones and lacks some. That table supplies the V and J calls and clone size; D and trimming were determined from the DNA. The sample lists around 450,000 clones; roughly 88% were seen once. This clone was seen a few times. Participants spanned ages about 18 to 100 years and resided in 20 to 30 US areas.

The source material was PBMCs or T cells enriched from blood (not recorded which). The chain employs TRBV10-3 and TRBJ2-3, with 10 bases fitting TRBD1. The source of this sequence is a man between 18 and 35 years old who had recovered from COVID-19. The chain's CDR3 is CAIRKTGGEDTQYF. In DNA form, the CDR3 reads TGTGCCATCAGGAAGACAGGGGGCGAGGATACGCAGTATTTT.